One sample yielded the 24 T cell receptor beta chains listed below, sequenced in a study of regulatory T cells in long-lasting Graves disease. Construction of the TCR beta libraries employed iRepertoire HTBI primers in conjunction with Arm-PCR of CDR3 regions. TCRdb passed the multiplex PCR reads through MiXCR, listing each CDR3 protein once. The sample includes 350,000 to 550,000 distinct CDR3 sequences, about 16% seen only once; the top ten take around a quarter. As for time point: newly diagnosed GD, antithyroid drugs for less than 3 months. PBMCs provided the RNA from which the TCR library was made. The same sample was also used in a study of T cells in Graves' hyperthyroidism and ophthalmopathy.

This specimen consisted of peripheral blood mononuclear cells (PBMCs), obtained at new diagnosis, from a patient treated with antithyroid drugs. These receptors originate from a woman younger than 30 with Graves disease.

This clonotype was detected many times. The chain's CDR3 is CASSLKRRLAEPYEQYF. The DNA for the CDR3 is TGTGCCAGCAGCTTAAAGCGGCGGCTAGCGGAACCTTACGAGCAGTACTTC. This chain links TRBV7-2 with TRBJ2-7; 7 bases line up with TRBD2. Trimming took 2 bases from V and 4 from J; bases not matched to a gene: 14. The CDR3 has 17 amino acids. Per germline, CDR1 SGHTA and CDR2 FQGNSA.

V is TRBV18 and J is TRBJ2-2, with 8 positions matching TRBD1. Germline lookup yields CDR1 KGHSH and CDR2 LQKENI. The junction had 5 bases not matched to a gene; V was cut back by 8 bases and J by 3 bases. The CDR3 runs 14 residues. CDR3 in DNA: TGTGCCAGCGAGACAGGGGTTGACACCGGGGAGCTGTTTTTT. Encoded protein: CASETGVDTGELFF.

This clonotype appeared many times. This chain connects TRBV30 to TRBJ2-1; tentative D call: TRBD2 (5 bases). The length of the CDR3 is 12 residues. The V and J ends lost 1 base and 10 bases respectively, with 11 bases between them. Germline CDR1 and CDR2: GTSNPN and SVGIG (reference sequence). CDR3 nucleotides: TGTGCCTGGAGTGAGGTGGGAGCGGAGCAGTTCTTC. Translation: CAWSEVGAEQFF.

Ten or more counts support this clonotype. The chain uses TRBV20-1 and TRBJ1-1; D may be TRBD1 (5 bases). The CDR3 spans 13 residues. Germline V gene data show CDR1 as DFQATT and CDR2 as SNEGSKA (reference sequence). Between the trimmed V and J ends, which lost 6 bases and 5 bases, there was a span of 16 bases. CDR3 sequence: CSATTRVYTEAFF. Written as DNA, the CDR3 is TGCAGTGCCACAACCAGGGTTTATACTGAAGCTTTCTTT.

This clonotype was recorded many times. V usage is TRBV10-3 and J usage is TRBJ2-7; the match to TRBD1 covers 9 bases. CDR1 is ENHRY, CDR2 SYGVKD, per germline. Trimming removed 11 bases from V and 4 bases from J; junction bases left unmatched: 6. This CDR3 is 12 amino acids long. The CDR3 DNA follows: TGTGCCTCCGGACAGGGGACATACGAGCAGTACTTC. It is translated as CASGQGTYEQYF.

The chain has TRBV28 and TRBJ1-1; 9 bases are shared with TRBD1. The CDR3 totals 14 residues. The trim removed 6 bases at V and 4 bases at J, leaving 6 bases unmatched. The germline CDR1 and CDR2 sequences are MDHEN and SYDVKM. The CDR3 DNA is TGTGCCAGCAGGAATACAGGGGGCATCACTGAAGCTTTCTTT. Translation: CASRNTGGITEAFF.

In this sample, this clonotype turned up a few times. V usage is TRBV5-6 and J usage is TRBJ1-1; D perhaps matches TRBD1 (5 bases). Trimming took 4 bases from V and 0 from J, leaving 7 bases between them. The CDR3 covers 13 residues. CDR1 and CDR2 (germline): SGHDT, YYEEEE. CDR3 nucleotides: TGTGCCAGCAGCGGGGCAATGAACACTGAAGCTTTCTTT. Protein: CASSGAMNTEAFF.

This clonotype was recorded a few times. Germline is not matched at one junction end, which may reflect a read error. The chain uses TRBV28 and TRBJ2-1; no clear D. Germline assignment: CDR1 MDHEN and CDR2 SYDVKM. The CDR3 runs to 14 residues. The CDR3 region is CASSDDSHHNELFF. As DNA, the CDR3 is TGCGCCAGCAGCGACGACTCCCACCACAATGAGCTGTTCTTC.

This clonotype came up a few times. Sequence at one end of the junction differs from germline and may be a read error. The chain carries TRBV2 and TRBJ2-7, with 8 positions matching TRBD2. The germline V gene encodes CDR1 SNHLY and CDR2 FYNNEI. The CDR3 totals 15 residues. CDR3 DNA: TGTGCCAGCAGTGAGTCGACTAGCGAGGCCTACGAGCGGTACTTC. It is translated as CASSESTSEAYERYF.

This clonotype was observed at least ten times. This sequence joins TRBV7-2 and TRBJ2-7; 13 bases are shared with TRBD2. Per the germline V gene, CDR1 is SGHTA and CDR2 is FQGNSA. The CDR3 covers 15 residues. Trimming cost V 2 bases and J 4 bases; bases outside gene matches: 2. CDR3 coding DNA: TGTGCCAGCAGCTTATGGACTAGCGGGAGTTACGAGCAGTACTTC. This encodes CASSLWTSGSYEQYF.

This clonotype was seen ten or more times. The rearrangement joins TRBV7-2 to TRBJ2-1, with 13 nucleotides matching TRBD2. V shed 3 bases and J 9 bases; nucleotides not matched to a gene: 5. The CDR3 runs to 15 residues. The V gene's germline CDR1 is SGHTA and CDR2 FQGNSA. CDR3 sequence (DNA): TGTGCCAGCAGCTTCGGACTAGCGGGAGTGGGTGAGCAGTTCTTC. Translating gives CASSFGLAGVGEQFF.

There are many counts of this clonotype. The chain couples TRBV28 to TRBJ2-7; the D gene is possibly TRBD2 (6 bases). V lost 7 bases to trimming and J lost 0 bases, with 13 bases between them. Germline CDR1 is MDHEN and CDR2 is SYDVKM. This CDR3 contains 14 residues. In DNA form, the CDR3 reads TGTGCCAGCAAACGGGAGCTTTCCTCCTACGAGCAGTACTTC. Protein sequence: CASKRELSSYEQYF.

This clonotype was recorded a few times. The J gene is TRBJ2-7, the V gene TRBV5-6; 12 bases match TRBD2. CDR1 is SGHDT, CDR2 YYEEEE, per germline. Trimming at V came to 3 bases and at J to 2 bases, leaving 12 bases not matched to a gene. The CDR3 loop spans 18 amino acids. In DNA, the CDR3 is TGTGCCAGCAGCTCTTGGGGTCTAGCGGGAGGGTCCCCCTACGAGCAGTACTTC. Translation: CASSSWGLAGGSPYEQYF.

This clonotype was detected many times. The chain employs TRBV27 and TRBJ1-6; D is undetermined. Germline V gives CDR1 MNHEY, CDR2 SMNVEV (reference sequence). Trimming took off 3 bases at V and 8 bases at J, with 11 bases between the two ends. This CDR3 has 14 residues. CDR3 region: CASSFRGFDSPLHF. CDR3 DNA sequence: TGTGCCAGCAGTTTCCGCGGTTTTGATTCACCCCTCCACTTT.

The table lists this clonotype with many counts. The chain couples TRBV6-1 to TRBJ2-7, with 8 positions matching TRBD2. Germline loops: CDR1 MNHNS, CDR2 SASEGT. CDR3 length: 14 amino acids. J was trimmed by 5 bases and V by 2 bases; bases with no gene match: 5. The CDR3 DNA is TGTGCCAGCAGTGAATGGACTAGCATCCACGAGCAGTACTTC. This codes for CASSEWTSIHEQYF.

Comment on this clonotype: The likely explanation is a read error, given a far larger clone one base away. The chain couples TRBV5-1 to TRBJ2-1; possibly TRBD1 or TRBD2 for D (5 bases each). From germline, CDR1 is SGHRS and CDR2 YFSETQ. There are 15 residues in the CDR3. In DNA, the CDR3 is TGCGCCAGCAGCTTGGTAGGGACCTCCTACAGTGAGCAGTTCTTC. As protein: CASSLVGTSYSEQFF.

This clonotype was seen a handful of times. The CDR3 DNA is TGTGCCAGCAGCCCGGGACGCTTCAATGAGCAGTTCTTC. Its translation: CASSPGRFNEQFF. V is TRBV7-2 and J is TRBJ2-1; D is tentatively TRBD1 or TRBD2 (5 bases each). This CDR3 has 13 residues. Trimming shortened V by 5 bases and J by 6 bases, and 11 bases separated the two germline ends. The V gene's germline CDR1 is SGHTA and CDR2 FQGNSA.

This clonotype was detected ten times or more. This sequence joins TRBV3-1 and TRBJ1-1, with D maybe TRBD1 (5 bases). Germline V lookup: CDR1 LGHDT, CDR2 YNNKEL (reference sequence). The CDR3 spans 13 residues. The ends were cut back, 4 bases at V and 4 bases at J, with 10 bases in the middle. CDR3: CASSPPGTTEAFF. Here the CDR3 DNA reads TGTGCCAGCAGCCCACCGGGGACCACTGAAGCTTTCTTT.

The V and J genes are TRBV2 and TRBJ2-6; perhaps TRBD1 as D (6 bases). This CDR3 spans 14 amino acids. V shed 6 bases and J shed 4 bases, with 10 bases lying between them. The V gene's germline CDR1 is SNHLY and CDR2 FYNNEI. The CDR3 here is CASRGQSGANVLTF. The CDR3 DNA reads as TGTGCCAGCAGGGGACAATCCGGGGCCAACGTCCTGACTTTC.

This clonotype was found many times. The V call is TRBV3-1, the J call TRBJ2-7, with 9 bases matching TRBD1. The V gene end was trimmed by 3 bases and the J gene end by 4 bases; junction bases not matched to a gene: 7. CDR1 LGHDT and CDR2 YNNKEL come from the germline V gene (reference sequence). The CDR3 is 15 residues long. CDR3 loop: CASSHGQGFWYEQYF. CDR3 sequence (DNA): TGTGCCAGCAGCCATGGACAGGGGTTTTGGTACGAGCAGTACTTC.

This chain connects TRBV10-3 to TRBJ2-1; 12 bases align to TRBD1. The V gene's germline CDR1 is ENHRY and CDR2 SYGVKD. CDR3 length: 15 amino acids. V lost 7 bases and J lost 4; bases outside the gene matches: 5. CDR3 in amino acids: CAIKGQGAEYNEQFF. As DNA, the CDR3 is TGTGCCATCAAGGGACAGGGGGCTGAATACAATGAGCAGTTCTTC.

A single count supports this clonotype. CDR3 sequence: CASSLATRGSAYEQYF. CDR3 nucleotides: TGCGCCAGCAGCTTGGCCACTAGGGGGAGCGCCTACGAGCAGTACTTC. The chain joins TRBV5-1 to TRBJ2-7; perhaps TRBD1 as D (6 bases). Looked up from germline, CDR1 is SGHRS and CDR2 is YFSETQ. This CDR3 contains 16 residues. Trimming removed 0 bases from V and 2 bases from J, with 15 bases in between.

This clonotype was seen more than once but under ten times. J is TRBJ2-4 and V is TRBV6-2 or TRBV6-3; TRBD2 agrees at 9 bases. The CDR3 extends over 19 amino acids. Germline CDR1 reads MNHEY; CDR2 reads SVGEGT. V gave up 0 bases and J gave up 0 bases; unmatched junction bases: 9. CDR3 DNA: TGTGCCAGCAGTTACTCGATCGAGGAGCGGGAGGTAGCCAAAAACATTCAGTACTTC. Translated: CASSYSIEEREVAKNIQYF.

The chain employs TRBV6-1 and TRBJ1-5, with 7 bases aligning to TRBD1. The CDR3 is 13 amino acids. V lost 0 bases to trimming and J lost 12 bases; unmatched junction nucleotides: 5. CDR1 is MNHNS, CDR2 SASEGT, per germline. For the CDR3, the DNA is TGTGCCAGCAGTGAAGCGCTTCGACAGGGCCAGCATTTT. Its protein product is CASSEALRQGQHF.